This T cell receptor beta chain stems from a study of T cells after yellow fever vaccination. Each CDR3 protein is one row after TCRdb ran MiXCR on the 5' RACE reads. The table includes some 120,000 distinct CDR3 sequences, 7.4% detected once. At least ten counts were recorded for this clonotype. Its antigen is unidentified. Study-wide results and caveats: The bulk population could contribute abundant contaminating clonotypes to FACS-sorted repertoires. Re-detected after boosting: most primary clones, about 95% of CD4 and 88% of CD8.

The ends were cut back, 5 bases at V and 2 bases at J, with 10 bases in the middle. CDR1 is SEHNR and CDR2 is FQNEAQ in the germline V gene (reference sequence). The CDR3 has 15 residues. The TCR sequence derives from a man younger than 35 who received the YFV17D yellow fever vaccine. The chain carries TRBV7-9 and TRBJ1-6; D remains ambiguous. Source: CD4+ T cells sorted from PBMCs, taken roughly 10 days after the first yellow fever vaccination. The CDR3 loop reads CASSPPGTYNSPLHF. The CDR3 DNA sequence: TGTGCCAGCAGCCCTCCTGGCACCTATAATTCACCCCTCCACTTT.